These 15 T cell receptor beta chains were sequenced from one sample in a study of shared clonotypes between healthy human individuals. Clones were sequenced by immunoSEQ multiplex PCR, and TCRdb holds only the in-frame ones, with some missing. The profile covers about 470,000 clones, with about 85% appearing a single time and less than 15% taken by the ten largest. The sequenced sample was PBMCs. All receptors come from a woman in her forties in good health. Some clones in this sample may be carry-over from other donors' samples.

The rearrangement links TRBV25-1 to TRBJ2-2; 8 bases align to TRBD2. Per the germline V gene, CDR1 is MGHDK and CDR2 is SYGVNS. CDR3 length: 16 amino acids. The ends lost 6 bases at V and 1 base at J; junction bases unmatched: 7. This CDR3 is CASSTSGRGNTGELFF. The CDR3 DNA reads TGTGCCAGCAGCACCTCCGGGAGGGGGAACACCGGGGAGCTGTTTTTT. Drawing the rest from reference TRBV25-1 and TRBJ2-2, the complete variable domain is EADIYQTPRYLVIGTGKKITLECSQTMGHDKMYWYQQDPGMELHLIHYSYGVNSTEKGDLSSESTVSRIRTEHFPLTLESARPSHTSQYLCASSTSGRGNTGELFFGEGSRLTVL.

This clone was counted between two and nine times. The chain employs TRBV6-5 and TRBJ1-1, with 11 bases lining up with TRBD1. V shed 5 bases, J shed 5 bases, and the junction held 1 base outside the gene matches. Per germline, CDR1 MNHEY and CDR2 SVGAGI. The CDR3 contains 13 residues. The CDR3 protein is CASSGTGGTEAFF. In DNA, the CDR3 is TGTGCCAGCAGTGGGACAGGGGGGACTGAAGCTTTCTTT.

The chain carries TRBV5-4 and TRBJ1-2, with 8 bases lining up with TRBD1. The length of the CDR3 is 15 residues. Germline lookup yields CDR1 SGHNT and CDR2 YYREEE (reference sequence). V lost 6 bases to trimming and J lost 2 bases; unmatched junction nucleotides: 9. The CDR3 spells CASKPSGQGNYGYTF. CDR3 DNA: TGTGCCAGCAAACCGTCCGGACAGGGAAACTATGGCTACACCTTC.

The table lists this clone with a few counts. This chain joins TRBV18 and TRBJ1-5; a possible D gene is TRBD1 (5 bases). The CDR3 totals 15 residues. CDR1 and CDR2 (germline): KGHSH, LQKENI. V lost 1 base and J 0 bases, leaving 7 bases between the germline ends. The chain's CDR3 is CASSPLQDSNQPQHF. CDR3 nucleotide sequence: TGTGCCAGCTCACCACTACAGGATAGCAATCAGCCCCAGCATTTT.

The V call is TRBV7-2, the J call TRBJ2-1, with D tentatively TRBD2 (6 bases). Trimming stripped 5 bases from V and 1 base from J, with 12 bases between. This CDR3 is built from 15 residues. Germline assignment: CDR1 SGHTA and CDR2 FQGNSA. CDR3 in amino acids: CASSRSSVSYNEQFF. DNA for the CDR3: TGTGCCAGCAGCCGGTCTAGCGTGTCCTACAATGAGCAGTTCTTC.

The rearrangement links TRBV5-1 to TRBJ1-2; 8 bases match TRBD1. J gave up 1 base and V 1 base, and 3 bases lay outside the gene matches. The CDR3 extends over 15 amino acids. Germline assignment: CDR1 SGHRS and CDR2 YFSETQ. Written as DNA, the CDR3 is TGCGCCAGCAGCTTGAGGACAGGGATTAACTATGGCTACACCTTC. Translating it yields CASSLRTGINYGYTF. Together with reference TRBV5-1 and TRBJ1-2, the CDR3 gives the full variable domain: KAGVTQTPRYLIKTRGQQVTLSCSPISGHRSVSWYQQTPGQGLQFLFEYFSETQRNKGNFPGRFSGRQFSNSRSEMNVSTLELGDSALYLCASSLRTGINYGYTFGSGTRLTVV.

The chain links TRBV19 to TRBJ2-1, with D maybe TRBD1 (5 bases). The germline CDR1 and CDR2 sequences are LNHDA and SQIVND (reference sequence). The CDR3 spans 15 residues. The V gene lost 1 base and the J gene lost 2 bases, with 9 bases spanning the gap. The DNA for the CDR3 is TGTGCCAGTAGTATAGTGGGGCCAGCCTACAATGAGCAGTTCTTC. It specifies CASSIVGPAYNEQFF.

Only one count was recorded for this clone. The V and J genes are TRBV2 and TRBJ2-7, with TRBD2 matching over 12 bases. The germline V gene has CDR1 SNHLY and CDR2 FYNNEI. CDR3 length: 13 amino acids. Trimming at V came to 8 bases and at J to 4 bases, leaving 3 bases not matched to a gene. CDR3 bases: TGTGCCAGCTTGCTAGCGGGAGGGTACGAGCAGTACTTC. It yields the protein CASLLAGGYEQYF.

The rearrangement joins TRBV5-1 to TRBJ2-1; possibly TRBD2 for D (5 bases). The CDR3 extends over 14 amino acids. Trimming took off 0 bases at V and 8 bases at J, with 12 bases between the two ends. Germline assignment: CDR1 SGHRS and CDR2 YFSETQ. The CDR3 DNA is TGCGCCAGCAGCTTGGGACTACTTTCTGATGAGCAGTTCTTC. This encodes CASSLGLLSDEQFF.

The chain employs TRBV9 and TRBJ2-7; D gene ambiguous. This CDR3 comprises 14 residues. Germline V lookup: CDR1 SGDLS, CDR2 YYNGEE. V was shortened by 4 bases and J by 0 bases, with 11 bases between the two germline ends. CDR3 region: CASSPHMSSYEQYF. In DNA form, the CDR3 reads TGTGCCAGCAGCCCCCATATGAGCTCCTACGAGCAGTACTTC.

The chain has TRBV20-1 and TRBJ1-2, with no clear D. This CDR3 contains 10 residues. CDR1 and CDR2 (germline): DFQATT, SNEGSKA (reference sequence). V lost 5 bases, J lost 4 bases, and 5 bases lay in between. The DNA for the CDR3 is TGCAGTGCTCAAATCTATGGCTACACCTTC. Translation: CSAQIYGYTF.

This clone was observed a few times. The CDR3: CASSFRTGADNEQFF. The CDR3 region has the DNA TGTGCCAGCAGCTTCCGGACTGGGGCTGACAATGAGCAGTTCTTC. The genes are TRBV7-2 and TRBJ2-1; D assignment may be TRBD1 or TRBD2 (5 bases each). The CDR3 is made up of 15 amino acids. CDR1 SGHTA and CDR2 FQGNSA come from the germline V gene. Trimming took 3 bases from V and 5 from J, leaving 14 bases between them.

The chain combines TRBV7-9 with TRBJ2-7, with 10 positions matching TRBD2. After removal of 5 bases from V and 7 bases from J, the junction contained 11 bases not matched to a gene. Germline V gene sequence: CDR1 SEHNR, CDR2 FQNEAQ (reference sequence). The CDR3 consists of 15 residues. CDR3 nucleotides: TGTGCCAGCAGCGGCCGGGGACTAGCGTCGGGGGAGCAGTACTTC. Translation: CASSGRGLASGEQYF.

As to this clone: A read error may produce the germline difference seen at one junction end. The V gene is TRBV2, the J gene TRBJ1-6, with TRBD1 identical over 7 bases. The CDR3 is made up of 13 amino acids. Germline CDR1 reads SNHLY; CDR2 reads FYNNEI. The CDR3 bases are TGTGCCAGCAGTGCTGACAGGGCTTCACTCCTCCACTTT. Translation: CASSADRASLLHF.

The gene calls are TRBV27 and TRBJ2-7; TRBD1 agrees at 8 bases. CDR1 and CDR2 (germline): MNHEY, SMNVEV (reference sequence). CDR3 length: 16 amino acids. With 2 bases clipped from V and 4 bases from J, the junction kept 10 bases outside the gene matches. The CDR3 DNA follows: TGTGCCAGCAGTTTACGTTTGCAGGGGGCCGGTTACGAGCAGTACTTC. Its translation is CASSLRLQGAGYEQYF.